The subject of this entry is one T cell receptor (beta chain). Antigen specificity is unknown. Trimming cost V 0 bases and J 8 bases; bases outside gene matches: 11. Per the germline V gene, CDR1 is LNHNV and CDR2 is YYDKDF (reference sequence). This CDR3 region has 18 residues. This entry belongs to a study of T-cell reconstitution after alpha-beta-depleted transplantation in children. This sample's TCRbeta library carried unique molecular identifier barcodes. One entry per CDR3 protein, called by TCRdb with MiXCR from the PCR reads. The data contain some 440,000 distinct CDR3 sequences, under 20% of them singletons. Study-level points and caveats: T-cell numbers and diversity one year post-transplant derived largely from freshly generated T cells. High day-60 TCRbeta diversity in some patients came from surviving recipient T cells and thymic progenitors.

The receptor's source is a boy younger than two who had a stem cell transplant for Wiskott-Aldrich syndrome, so the T cells may come from the graft donor. Sequencing was performed on PBMCs, mostly from graft donor cells, taken 360 days after TCRalphabeta/CD19-depleted stem cell transplant. The chain has TRBV15 and TRBJ2-1; 12 bases fit TRBD2. The CDR3 DNA reads as TGTGCCACCAGCAGAGACCCTCTCTCTAGCGGGGGGGCCTATGAGCAGTTCTTC. Amino acids: CATSRDPLSSGGAYEQFF.